These 21 T cell receptor beta chains originate from one sample sequenced in a study of blood T cell repertoires in COVID-19. Clones were sequenced by immunoSEQ multiplex PCR, and TCRdb holds only the in-frame ones, with some missing. The repertoire consists of fewer than 350,000 clones, with 85% occurring once and the leading ten covering approximately 1.9%. Sequenced sample: PBMCs or T cells enriched from blood (not recorded which). These TCRs come from a woman aged 25 to 45 who had been exposed to COVID-19.

The rearrangement joins TRBV27 to TRBJ1-5; possible D gene TRBD1, 5 bases. Trimming stripped 3 bases from V and 5 bases from J, with 11 bases between. Germline V gene lookup returns CDR1 MNHEY and CDR2 SMNVEV (reference sequence). The CDR3 consists of 14 residues. CDR3 DNA: TGTGCCAGCAGTTTTTTGGGGGGTCATCAGCCCCAGCATTTT. Amino acid sequence: CASSFLGGHQPQHF.

V gene TRBV6-5 combines with J gene TRBJ2-3; perhaps TRBD2 as D (6 bases). CDR1 MNHEY and CDR2 SVGAGI come from the germline V gene. The CDR3 is 13 residues long. The CDR3 protein is CARRASVTDTQYF. Here the CDR3 DNA reads TGTGCTCGTAGGGCTAGCGTGACAGATACGCAGTATTTT.

The chain links TRBV2 to TRBJ2-7, with D uncertain. V was trimmed by 1 base and J by 2 bases, leaving 9 bases between them. Germline values: CDR1 SNHLY, CDR2 FYNNEI. The CDR3 is 14 amino acids. The CDR3 sequence is CASSEGAVTYEQYF. CDR3 nucleotides: TGTGCCAGCAGTGAAGGGGCCGTGACCTACGAGCAGTACTTC.

The chain couples TRBV2 to TRBJ2-1; D gene uncertain. Germline loops: CDR1 SNHLY, CDR2 FYNNEI. The CDR3 contains 13 residues. V lost 0 bases and J lost 6, with 6 bases in between. CDR3 sequence (DNA): TGTGCCAGCAGTGAAGCACGAGTCAATGAGCAGTTCTTC. It encodes CASSEARVNEQFF.

In this sample, this clone turned up once. The CDR3 loop is CASSLQGPQPQHF. The CDR3 DNA follows: TGTGCCAGCAGTTTACAGGGTCCTCAGCCCCAGCATTTT. The chain uses TRBV12-3 or TRBV12-4 and TRBJ1-5, with D maybe TRBD1 (5 bases). The CDR3 covers 13 residues. Trimming shortened V by 2 bases and J by 6 bases, and 8 bases separated the two germline ends.

CDR3 nucleotides: TGTGCCACCAGCAGAGATGTACTAGCGGGGATCTACGAGCAGTACTTC. This encodes CATSRDVLAGIYEQYF. The genes are TRBV15 and TRBJ2-7; 10 bases are a match to TRBD2. Germline values: CDR1 LNHNV, CDR2 YYDKDF (reference sequence). The CDR3 length is 16 residues. V lost 0 bases, J lost 3 bases, and 5 bases stayed unmatched. The variable domain in full, completed from reference TRBV15 and TRBJ2-7, reads DAMVIQNPRYQVTQFGKPVTLSCSQTLNHNVMYWYQQKSSQAPKLLFHYYDKDFNNEADTPDNFQSRRPNTSFCFLDIRSPGLGDTAMYLCATSRDVLAGIYEQYFGPGTRLTVT.

The chain uses TRBV13 and TRBJ2-1, with 7 nucleotides matching TRBD2. Germline V CDR1 and CDR2: PRHDT, FYEKMQ (reference sequence). The trim removed 0 bases at V and 2 bases at J, leaving 4 bases unmatched. This CDR3 contains 16 residues. Here the CDR3 DNA reads TGTGCCAGCAGCTTAGGGGTCGGGAGGACCTACAATGAGCAGTTCTTC. Protein product: CASSLGVGRTYNEQFF.

This clone occurred once. This chain joins TRBV30 and TRBJ1-2; D may be TRBD1 (6 bases). Per germline, CDR1 GTSNPN and CDR2 SVGIG (reference sequence). The V and J ends lost 4 bases and 5 bases respectively, with 14 bases between them. CDR3 length: 13 amino acids. The CDR3 is CAWITTGIYGYTF. Written as DNA, the CDR3 is TGTGCCTGGATCACTACAGGGATTTATGGCTACACCTTC.

The chain joins TRBV5-1 to TRBJ1-1, with 9 bases fitting TRBD1. Unmatched junction bases numbered 8, after V lost 4 bases and J lost 1 base. Germline loops: CDR1 SGHRS, CDR2 YFSETQ. The CDR3 has 16 amino acids. The CDR3 bases are TGCGCCAGCAGCCTCCGGACAGGGGATCGGAACACTGAAGCTTTCTTT. This encodes CASSLRTGDRNTEAFF.

The chain is built from TRBV28 and TRBJ1-1; D remains unclear. The germline gives CDR1 MDHEN, CDR2 SYDVKM. With 2 bases removed from V and 0 bases from J, the gap between germline ends came to 10 bases. The CDR3 is 15 residues long. The CDR3 loop reads CASSLIGVVNTEAFF. The CDR3 nucleotides are TGTGCCAGCAGTTTAATCGGAGTAGTGAACACTGAAGCTTTCTTT.

With regard to this clone: A junction boundary mismatches the germline segment, possibly from a read error. V is TRBV4-1 and J is TRBJ1-3; D gene uncertain. Germline CDR1 is MGHRA and CDR2 is YSYEKL. The CDR3 runs to 14 residues. CDR3 in amino acids: CASSQEIPPWFLDF. In DNA form, the CDR3 reads TGCGCCAGCAGCCAAGAAATCCCTCCCTGGTTTTTAGATTTT.

V gene TRBV7-6 combines with J gene TRBJ2-7; D not resolved. The CDR3 contains 14 residues. Trimming pared 8 bases from V and 0 bases from J, leaving 14 bases between. Germline CDR1 SGHVS, CDR2 FNYEAQ. CDR3 sequence: CASESTELSYEQYF. CDR3 nucleotides: TGTGCCAGCGAAAGCACTGAACTCTCCTACGAGCAGTACTTC.

V usage is TRBV28 and J usage is TRBJ1-3, with D tentatively TRBD1 (5 bases). The CDR3 consists of 15 residues. V lost 2 bases, J lost 0 bases, and 8 bases lay in between. CDR1 MDHEN and CDR2 SYDVKM come from the germline V gene. The CDR3 is CASSLGHLSGNTIYF. The CDR3 nucleotides are TGTGCCAGCAGTTTAGGACACCTCTCTGGAAACACCATATATTTT.

The rearrangement uses TRBV9 and TRBJ1-1; 7 positions agree with TRBD1. The CDR3 extends over 14 amino acids. Germline V gene lookup returns CDR1 SGDLS and CDR2 YYNGEE. The junction had 2 bases not matched to a gene; V was cut back by 2 bases and J by 1 base. The CDR3 spells CASSVRQGNTEAFF. The CDR3, as DNA: TGTGCCAGCAGCGTGAGACAGGGGAACACTGAAGCTTTCTTT.

V and J are TRBV18 and TRBJ2-5; D perhaps matches TRBD1 (7 bases). The germline gives CDR1 KGHSH, CDR2 LQKENI. V lost 0 bases and J 5 bases, leaving 10 bases between the germline ends. There are 14 residues in the CDR3. The CDR3 DNA reads as TGTGCCAGCTCACCACCGACAGGGAGGGAGACCCAGTACTTC. Protein: CASSPPTGRETQYF.

The chain joins TRBV6-2 or TRBV6-3 to TRBJ1-6, with D possibly matching TRBD1 (6 bases). The ends were cut back, 6 bases at V and 6 bases at J, with 18 bases in the middle. Germline loops: CDR1 MNHEY, CDR2 SVGEGT. The CDR3 loop spans 16 amino acids. In DNA, the CDR3 is TGTGCCAGCAGCCCTGGACGGCAGGGGATTAATTCACCCCTCCACTTT. Protein: CASSPGRQGINSPLHF.

In DNA, the CDR3 is TGCGCCAGCAGCCCCGCGAATCGAGGCAGCGGGAACCCTGGAGGGGCCTACGAGCAGTACTTC. Translating gives CASSPANRGSGNPGGAYEQYF. This chain joins TRBV4-1 and TRBJ2-7; 7 bases align to TRBD2. Germline V lookup: CDR1 MGHRA, CDR2 YSYEKL. The CDR3 loop spans 21 amino acids. The V gene end was trimmed by 4 bases and the J gene end by 2 bases; junction bases not matched to a gene: 26.

V is TRBV7-3 and J is TRBJ1-3, with D perhaps TRBD1 (6 bases). Trimming shortened V by 6 bases and J by 4 bases, and 13 bases separated the two germline ends. This CDR3 has 14 amino acids. From germline, CDR1 is SGHTA and CDR2 FQGTGA. Written as DNA, the CDR3 is TGTGCCAGCAGTCTGGGGACACCGGGAAACACCATATATTTT. Protein: CASSLGTPGNTIYF. Using reference TRBV7-3 and TRBJ1-3 for the parts outside the CDR3, the full variable domain is GAGVSQTPSNKVTEKGKYVELRCDPISGHTALYWYRQSLGQGPEFLIYFQGTGAADDSGLPNDRFFAVRPEGSVSTLKIQRTERGDSAVYLCASSLGTPGNTIYFGEGSWLTVV.

This clone was counted a few times. The CDR3 DNA is TGCGCCAGCAGCGCCCGGGTCGGTGAGCAGTTCTTC. Translated, it gives CASSARVGEQFF. V usage is TRBV10-1 and J usage is TRBJ2-1; D is uncertain. V dropped 6 bases and J dropped 9 bases, with 12 bases sitting between them. The CDR3 totals 12 residues. Germline assignment: CDR1 WNHNN and CDR2 SYGVQD (reference sequence).

The J gene is TRBJ1-1, the V gene TRBV5-1; D is ambiguous. Trimming removed 1 base from V and 2 bases from J, with 6 bases in between. The CDR3 is made up of 13 amino acids. Germline V gene sequence: CDR1 SGHRS, CDR2 YFSETQ. CDR3 in amino acids: CASSLSENTEAFF. As DNA, the CDR3 is TGCGCCAGCAGCTTGTCAGAAAACACTGAAGCTTTCTTT.

The rearrangement links TRBV30 to TRBJ1-1, with unresolved D. The V end lost 0 bases, the J end lost 8 bases, and 7 bases lay between the germline ends. Looked up from germline, CDR1 is GTSNPN and CDR2 is SVGIG (reference sequence). This CDR3 has 11 residues. The CDR3 reads CAWSVKTEAFF. CDR3 in DNA: TGTGCCTGGAGTGTAAAGACAGAAGCTTTCTTT.